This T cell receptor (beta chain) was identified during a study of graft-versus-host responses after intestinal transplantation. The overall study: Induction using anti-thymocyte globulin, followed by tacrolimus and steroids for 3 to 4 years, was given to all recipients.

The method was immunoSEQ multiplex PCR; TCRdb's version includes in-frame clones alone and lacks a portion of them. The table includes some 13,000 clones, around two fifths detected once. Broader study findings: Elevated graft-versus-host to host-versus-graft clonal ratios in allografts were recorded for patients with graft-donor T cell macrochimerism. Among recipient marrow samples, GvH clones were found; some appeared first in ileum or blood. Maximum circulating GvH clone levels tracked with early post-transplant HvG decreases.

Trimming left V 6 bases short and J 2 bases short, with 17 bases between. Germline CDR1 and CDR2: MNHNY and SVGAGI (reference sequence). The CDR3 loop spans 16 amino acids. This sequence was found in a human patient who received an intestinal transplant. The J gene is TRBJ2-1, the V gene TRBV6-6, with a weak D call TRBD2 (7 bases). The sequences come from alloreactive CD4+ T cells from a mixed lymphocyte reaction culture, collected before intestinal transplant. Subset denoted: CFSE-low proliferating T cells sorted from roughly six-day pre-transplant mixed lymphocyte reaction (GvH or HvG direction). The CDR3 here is CASSPLRGGAYNEQFF. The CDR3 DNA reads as TGTGCCAGCAGCCCTCTCCGAGGGGGGGCCTACAATGAGCAGTTCTTC.